This T cell receptor beta chain is drawn from a study of cytomegalovirus exposure and HLA in healthy donors. For the study at large: Both the roughly 120 validation repertoires and the approximately 700 first-cohort repertoires used the same platform, as reported by a later analysis. Study-wide results and limits: Reports described diagnosis of cytomegalovirus status by the classifier as highly specific and sensitive. Confirmation was obtained in vitro that a few CMV-associated chains are specific for CMV antigens.

Libraries were prepared by immunoSEQ multiplex PCR; TCRdb keeps only in-frame clonotypes and omits some of them. The data hold approximately 160,000 clones, with around nine tenths observed a single time. About this clone itself: Its specificity is unknown.

Germline loops: CDR1 SGHRS, CDR2 YFSETQ. The CDR3 sequence is 15 residues long. Trimming stripped 5 bases from V and 6 bases from J, with 21 bases between. Separate from the roughly 700-subject first cohort was the roughly 120-subject validation cohort, to which the donors belonged. This TCR derives from a young woman in good health and CMV-seronegative. This chain connects TRBV5-1 to TRBJ2-7, with D possibly being TRBD1 (6 bases). Sequenced sample: PBMCs. The CDR3 DNA is TGCGCCAGCAGTATTTCAAACAGGGCGACGTTCGAGCAGTACTTC. Protein: CASSISNRATFEQYF. Variable domain in full (rest from reference TRBV5-1 and TRBJ2-7): KAGVTQTPRYLIKTRGQQVTLSCSPISGHRSVSWYQQTPGQGLQFLFEYFSETQRNKGNFPGRFSGRQFSNSRSEMNVSTLELGDSALYLCASSISNRATFEQYFGPGTRLTVT.